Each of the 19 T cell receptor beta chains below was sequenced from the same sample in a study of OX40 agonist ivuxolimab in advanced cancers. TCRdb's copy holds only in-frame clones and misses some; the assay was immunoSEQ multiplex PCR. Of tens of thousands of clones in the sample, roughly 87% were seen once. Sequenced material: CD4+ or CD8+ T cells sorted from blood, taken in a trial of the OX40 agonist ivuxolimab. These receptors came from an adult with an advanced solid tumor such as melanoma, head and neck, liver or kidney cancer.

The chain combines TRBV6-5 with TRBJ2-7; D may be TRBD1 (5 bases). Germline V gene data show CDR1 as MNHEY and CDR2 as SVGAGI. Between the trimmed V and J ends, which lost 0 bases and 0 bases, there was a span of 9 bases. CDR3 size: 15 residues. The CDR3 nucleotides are TGTGCCAGCAGTTACTCGGTCCAGGGCTCCTACGAGCAGTACTTC. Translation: CASSYSVQGSYEQYF.

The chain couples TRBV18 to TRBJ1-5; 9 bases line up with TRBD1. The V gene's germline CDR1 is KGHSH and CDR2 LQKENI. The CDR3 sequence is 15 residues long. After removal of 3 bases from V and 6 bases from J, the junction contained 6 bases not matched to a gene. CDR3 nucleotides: TGTGCCAGCTCACCGGAGGGACAGGGTGGTCAGCCCCAGCATTTT. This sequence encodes CASSPEGQGGQPQHF.

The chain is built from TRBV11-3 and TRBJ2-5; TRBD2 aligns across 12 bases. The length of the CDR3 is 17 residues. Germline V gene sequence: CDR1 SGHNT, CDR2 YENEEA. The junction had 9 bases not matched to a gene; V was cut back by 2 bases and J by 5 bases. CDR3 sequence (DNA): TGTGCCAGCAGCTTATCCCGACTAGCGGGAGATCGGGAGACCCAGTACTTC. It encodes CASSLSRLAGDRETQYF.

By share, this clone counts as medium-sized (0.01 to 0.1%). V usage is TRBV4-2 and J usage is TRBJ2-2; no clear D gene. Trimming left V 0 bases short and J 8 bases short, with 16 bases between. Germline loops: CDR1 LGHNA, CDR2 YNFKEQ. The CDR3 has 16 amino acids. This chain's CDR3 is CASSQEIAHGSGELFF. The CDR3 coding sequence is TGTGCCAGCAGCCAAGAAATCGCCCACGGCTCGGGGGAGCTGTTTTTT.

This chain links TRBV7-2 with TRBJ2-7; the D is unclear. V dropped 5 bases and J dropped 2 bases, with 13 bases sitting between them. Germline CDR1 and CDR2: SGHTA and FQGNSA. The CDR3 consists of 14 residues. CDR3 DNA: TGTGCCAGCAGCGACAAGACCCGAACCTACGAGCAGTACTTC. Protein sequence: CASSDKTRTYEQYF.

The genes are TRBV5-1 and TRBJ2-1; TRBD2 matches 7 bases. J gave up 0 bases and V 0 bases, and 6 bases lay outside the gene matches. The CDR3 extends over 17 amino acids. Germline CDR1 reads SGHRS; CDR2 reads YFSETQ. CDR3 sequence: CASSLVASGYSYNEQFF. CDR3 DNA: TGCGCCAGCAGCTTGGTGGCTAGCGGCTACTCCTACAATGAGCAGTTCTTC.

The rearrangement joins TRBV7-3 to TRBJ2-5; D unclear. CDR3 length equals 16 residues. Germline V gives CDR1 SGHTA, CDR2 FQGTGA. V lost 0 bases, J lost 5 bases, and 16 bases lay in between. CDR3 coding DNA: TGTGCCAGCAGCTTAACTCCCGGGCCGAACCGGGAGACCCAGTACTTC. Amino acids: CASSLTPGPNRETQYF. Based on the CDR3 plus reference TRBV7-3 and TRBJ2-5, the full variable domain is GAGVSQTPSNKVTEKGKYVELRCDPISGHTALYWYRQSLGQGPEFLIYFQGTGAADDSGLPNDRFFAVRPEGSVSTLKIQRTERGDSAVYLCASSLTPGPNRETQYFGPGTRLLVL.

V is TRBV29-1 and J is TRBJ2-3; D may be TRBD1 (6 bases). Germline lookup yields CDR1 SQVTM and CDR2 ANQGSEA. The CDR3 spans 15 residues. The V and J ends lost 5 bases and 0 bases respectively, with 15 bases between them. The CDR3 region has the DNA TGCAGCGTTAACCCGACAGGAATAAGCACAGATACGCAGTATTTT. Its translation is CSVNPTGISTDTQYF.

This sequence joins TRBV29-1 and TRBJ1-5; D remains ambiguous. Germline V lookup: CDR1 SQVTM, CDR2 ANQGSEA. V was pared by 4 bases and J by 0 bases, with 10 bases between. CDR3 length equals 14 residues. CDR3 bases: TGCAGCGTTGGGTCAGACTATAGCAATCAGCCCCAGCATTTT. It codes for CSVGSDYSNQPQHF.

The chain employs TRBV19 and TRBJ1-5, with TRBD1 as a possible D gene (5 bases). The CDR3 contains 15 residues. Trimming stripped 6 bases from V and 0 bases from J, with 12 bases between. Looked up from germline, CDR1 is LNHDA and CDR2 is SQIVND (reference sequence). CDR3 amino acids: CASRRDGYSNQPQHF. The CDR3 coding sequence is TGTGCCAGTAGACGGGACGGGTATAGCAATCAGCCCCAGCATTTT.

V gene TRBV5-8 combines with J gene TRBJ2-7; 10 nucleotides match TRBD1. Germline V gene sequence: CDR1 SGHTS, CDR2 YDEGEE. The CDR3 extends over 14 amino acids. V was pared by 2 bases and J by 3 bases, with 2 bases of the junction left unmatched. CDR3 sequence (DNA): TGTGCCAGCAGCTTAAGGGACAGGGGCTACGAGCAGTACTTC. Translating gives CASSLRDRGYEQYF.

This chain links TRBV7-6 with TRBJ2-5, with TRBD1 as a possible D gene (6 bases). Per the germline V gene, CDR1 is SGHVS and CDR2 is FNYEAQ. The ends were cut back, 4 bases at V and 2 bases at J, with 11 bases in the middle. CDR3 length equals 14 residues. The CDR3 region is CASSSGALQETQYF. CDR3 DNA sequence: TGTGCCAGCAGCTCAGGGGCGCTACAAGAGACCCAGTACTTC.

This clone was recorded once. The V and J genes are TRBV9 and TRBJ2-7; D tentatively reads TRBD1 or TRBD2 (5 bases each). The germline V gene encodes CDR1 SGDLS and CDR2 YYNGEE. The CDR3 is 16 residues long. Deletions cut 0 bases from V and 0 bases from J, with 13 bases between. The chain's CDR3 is CASSVGGDPSSYEQYF. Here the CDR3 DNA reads TGTGCCAGCAGCGTAGGAGGGGACCCCAGCTCCTACGAGCAGTACTTC.

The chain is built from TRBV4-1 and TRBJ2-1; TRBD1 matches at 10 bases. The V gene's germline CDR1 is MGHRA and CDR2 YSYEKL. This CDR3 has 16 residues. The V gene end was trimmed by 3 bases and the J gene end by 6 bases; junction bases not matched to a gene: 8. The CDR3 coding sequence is TGCGCCAGCAGCCAGTCTACCGGGACAGGGGTCAATGAGCAGTTCTTC. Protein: CASSQSTGTGVNEQFF.

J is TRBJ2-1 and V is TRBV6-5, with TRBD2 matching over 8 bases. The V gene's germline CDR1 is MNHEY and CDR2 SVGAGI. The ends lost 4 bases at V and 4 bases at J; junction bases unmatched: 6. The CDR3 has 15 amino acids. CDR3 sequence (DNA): TGTGCCAGCAGTTTGGGCGGGAGGCTATACAATGAGCAGTTCTTC. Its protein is CASSLGGRLYNEQFF.

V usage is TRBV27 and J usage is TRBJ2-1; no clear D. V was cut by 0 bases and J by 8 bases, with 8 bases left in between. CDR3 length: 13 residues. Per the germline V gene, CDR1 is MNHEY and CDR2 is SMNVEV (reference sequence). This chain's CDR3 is CASSLSGFDEQFF. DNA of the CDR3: TGTGCCAGCAGTTTATCCGGGTTCGATGAGCAGTTCTTC.

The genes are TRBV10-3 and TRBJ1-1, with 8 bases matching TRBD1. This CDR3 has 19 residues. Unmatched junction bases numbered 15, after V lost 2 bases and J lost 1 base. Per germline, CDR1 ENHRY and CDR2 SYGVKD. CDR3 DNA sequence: TGTGCCATCAGTGAGGCGATGGACAGGGAAAGATCTGGGAACACTGAAGCTTTCTTT. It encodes CAISEAMDRERSGNTEAFF.

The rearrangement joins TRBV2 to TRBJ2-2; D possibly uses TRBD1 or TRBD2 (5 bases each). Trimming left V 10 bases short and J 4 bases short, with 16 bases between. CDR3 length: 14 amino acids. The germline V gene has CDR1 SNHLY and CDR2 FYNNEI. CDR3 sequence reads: CAIRWGSGTGELFF. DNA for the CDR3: TGTGCCATCCGATGGGGGAGCGGCACCGGGGAGCTGTTTTTT. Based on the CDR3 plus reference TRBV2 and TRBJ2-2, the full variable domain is EPEVTQTPSHQVTQMGQEVILRCVPISNHLYFYWYRQILGQKVEFLVSFYNNEISEKSEIFDDQFSVERPDGSNFTLKIRSTKLEDSAMYFCAIRWGSGTGELFFGEGSRLTVL.

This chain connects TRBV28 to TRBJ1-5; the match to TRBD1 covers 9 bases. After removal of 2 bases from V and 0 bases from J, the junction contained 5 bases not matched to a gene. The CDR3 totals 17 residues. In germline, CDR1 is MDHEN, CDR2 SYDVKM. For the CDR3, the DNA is TGTGCCAGCAGTTTAAGGGACAGGGCCTATAGCAATCAGCCCCAGCATTTT. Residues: CASSLRDRAYSNQPQHF.